This entry lists 32 T cell receptor beta chains sequenced from one sample in a study of cytomegalovirus exposure and HLA in healthy donors. The assay was immunoSEQ multiplex PCR, and TCRdb's table has in-frame clones only and misses some. The sample contains over 120,000 clones, about nine tenths of which appear only once. Material for sequencing was PBMCs. The source is a man younger than 30 in good health and CMV-seropositive.

On this clone itself: This sample includes further DNA sequences coding for the same CDR3. The gene calls are TRBV7-9 and TRBJ1-6; TRBD1 aligns across 9 bases. V was clipped by 5 bases and J by 10 bases; unmatched bases: 3. Germline assignment: CDR1 SEHNR and CDR2 FQNEAQ (reference sequence). The CDR3 length is 13 residues. The CDR3 region is CASSQTGGSPLHF. CDR3 in DNA: TGTGCCAGCAGCCAGACAGGGGGGTCACCCCTCCACTTT.

The chain combines TRBV7-2 with TRBJ2-1; the match to TRBD2 covers 7 bases. The CDR3 sequence is 16 residues long. Germline V gives CDR1 SGHTA, CDR2 FQGNSA. The J segment lost 0 bases and the V segment lost 5 bases, leaving 7 bases of the junction unmatched. The CDR3 region has the DNA TGTGCCAGCAGCCCCCGGGGGAGGGTCTCCTACAATGAGCAGTTCTTC. This translates into CASSPRGRVSYNEQFF.

The chain employs TRBV7-9 and TRBJ1-5; 12 bases map to TRBD1. In germline, CDR1 is SEHNR, CDR2 FQNEAQ (reference sequence). V shed 0 bases, J shed 6 bases, and the junction held 6 bases outside the gene matches. The CDR3 sequence is 17 residues long. The CDR3 sequence is CASSLAPGTGGFQPQHF. CDR3 nucleotide sequence: TGTGCCAGCAGCTTAGCCCCCGGGACAGGGGGCTTTCAGCCCCAGCATTTT.

The rearrangement links TRBV6-1 to TRBJ2-1, with D hard to call. This CDR3 contains 11 residues. The V and J ends lost 5 bases and 7 bases respectively, with 6 bases between them. The germline V gene has CDR1 MNHNS and CDR2 SASEGT. CDR3 in DNA: TGTGCCAGCAGTCACAGAAATGAGCAGTTCTTC. This encodes CASSHRNEQFF.

The V call is TRBV6-6, the J call TRBJ2-5; 11 bases align to TRBD2. Germline loops: CDR1 MNHNY, CDR2 SVGAGI (reference sequence). The J segment lost 5 bases and the V segment lost 2 bases, leaving 7 bases of the junction unmatched. The length of the CDR3 is 16 residues. In nucleotides, the CDR3 is TGTGCCAGCAGTTACCGTAGCGGGGGGGCCAGGGAGACCCAGTACTTC. Its translation is CASSYRSGGARETQYF.

The chain couples TRBV2 to TRBJ2-7, with 7 bases matching TRBD1. The trim removed 3 bases at V and 3 bases at J, leaving 2 bases unmatched. This CDR3 comprises 13 residues. Germline CDR1 reads SNHLY; CDR2 reads FYNNEI. The CDR3 protein is CASSDSGGYEQYF. CDR3 DNA: TGTGCCAGCAGTGATTCAGGGGGCTACGAGCAGTACTTC.

The gene calls are TRBV27 and TRBJ2-7; TRBD1 aligns across 10 bases. Germline trimming cut 5 bases from V and 3 bases from J; bases unmatched to any gene: 7. The germline CDR1 and CDR2 sequences are MNHEY and SMNVEV (reference sequence). The CDR3 loop spans 15 amino acids. DNA of the CDR3: TGTGCCAGCAGTGCGTCCGGGACAGGGGTCTACGAGCAGTACTTC. Its translation: CASSASGTGVYEQYF.

CDR3 nucleotides: TGTGCCAGTAGCGACAGGGCCGGAAAGCCCCAGCATTTT. It codes for CASSDRAGKPQHF. The rearrangement uses TRBV19 and TRBJ1-5; 7 bases line up with TRBD1. CDR1 is LNHDA, CDR2 SQIVND, per germline (reference sequence). J lost 8 bases, V lost 6 bases, and 7 bases had no gene match. This CDR3 comprises 13 residues. The entire variable domain, with the rest obtained from reference TRBV19 and TRBJ1-5, is as follows: DGGITQSPKYLFRKEGQNVTLSCEQNLNHDAMYWYRQDPGQGLRLIYYSQIVNDFQKGDIAEGYSVSREKKESFPLTVTSAQKNPTAFYLCASSDRAGKPQHFGDGTRLSIL.

This chain connects TRBV28 to TRBJ1-1; D perhaps matches TRBD1 (6 bases). Germline V gives CDR1 MDHEN, CDR2 SYDVKM. The V end was cut by 6 bases, the J end by 8 bases, with 13 bases between. This CDR3 region has 12 residues. The CDR3 region is CASSDLGQEAFF. CDR3 DNA sequence: TGTGCCAGCAGCGATCTAGGACAGGAAGCTTTCTTT.

V gene TRBV7-9 combines with J gene TRBJ2-7; 12 nucleotides align to TRBD2. This CDR3 spans 15 amino acids. Germline-derived CDR1 and CDR2 are SEHNR and FQNEAQ (reference sequence). The ends lost 4 bases at V and 6 bases at J; junction bases unmatched: 7. CDR3 nucleotides: TGTGCCAGCAGCTCTCTAGCGGGAGGGGAGATCGAGCAGTACTTC. This encodes CASSSLAGGEIEQYF.

This clone was counted a few times. CDR3 nucleotides: TGTGCCAGCAGCGTAGAGGCAGGGCGGGGGTATGGCTACACCTTC. This codes for CASSVEAGRGYGYTF. The chain couples TRBV9 to TRBJ1-2; possible D gene TRBD1, 5 bases. Per the germline V gene, CDR1 is SGDLS and CDR2 is YYNGEE. CDR3 length: 15 residues. The germline V and J ends were trimmed by 0 bases and 5 bases, with 14 bases remaining between them.

The J gene is TRBJ2-2, the V gene TRBV2; TRBD1 matches at 7 bases. Per germline, CDR1 SNHLY and CDR2 FYNNEI. This CDR3 has 15 amino acids. J was trimmed by 4 bases and V by 4 bases; bases with no gene match: 6. The CDR3 DNA is TGTGCCAGCAGTGGGTGGGACAGATCCACCGGGGAGCTGTTTTTT. Amino acids: CASSGWDRSTGELFF.

The sample holds one count of this clone. V gene TRBV30 combines with J gene TRBJ1-5; 8 bases line up with TRBD1. Germline assignment: CDR1 GTSNPN and CDR2 SVGIG (reference sequence). The CDR3 spans 13 residues. V was pared by 5 bases and J by 7 bases, with 7 bases of the junction left unmatched. CDR3: CAWGLDREQPQHF. The CDR3 bases are TGTGCCTGGGGCCTGGACAGGGAACAGCCCCAGCATTTT.

About this clone: Different DNA sequences within this sample yield the same CDR3. In nucleotides, the CDR3 is TGTGCCAGCAGTGGGGAAAGCGGGGGATCCTACGAGCAGTACTTC. Protein sequence: CASSGESGGSYEQYF. The chain has TRBV6-1 and TRBJ2-7; 8 nucleotides agree with TRBD2. V lost 4 bases and J lost 1; bases outside the gene matches: 6. CDR1 and CDR2 (germline): MNHNS, SASEGT. CDR3 length: 15 amino acids.

The chain is built from TRBV2 and TRBJ2-4; D gene ambiguous. Trimming took 4 bases from V and 7 from J, leaving 8 bases between them. This CDR3 contains 12 residues. Germline V gene data show CDR1 as SNHLY and CDR2 as FYNNEI. The CDR3 reads CASSVLENIQYF. The CDR3 DNA is TGTGCCAGCAGTGTCTTGGAGAACATTCAGTACTTC.

The chain employs TRBV29-1 and TRBJ2-3, with 9 bases that match TRBD1. CDR3 size: 19 residues. The V segment lost 0 bases and the J segment 5 bases; nucleotides outside the gene matches: 18. Germline V CDR1 and CDR2: SQVTM, ANQGSEA. CDR3 nucleotide sequence: TGCAGCGTTGAAGAAAGGCGCGTGTTCGGGACAGGGAGTATAGATACGCAGTATTTT. This gives the protein CSVEERRVFGTGSIDTQYF.

The chain has TRBV5-4 and TRBJ1-2; 10 nucleotides align to TRBD1. V shed 4 bases, J shed 4 bases, and the junction held 7 bases outside the gene matches. Germline CDR1 is SGHNT and CDR2 is YYREEE (reference sequence). CDR3 size: 15 residues. CDR3 protein: CASSVSTGGGYGYTF. The CDR3 nucleotides are TGTGCCAGCAGCGTATCGACAGGGGGCGGCTATGGCTACACCTTC.

The J gene is TRBJ2-1, the V gene TRBV11-1, with TRBD2 identical over 10 bases. CDR3 length: 16 residues. J lost 4 bases, V lost 5 bases, and 8 bases had no gene match. The germline gives CDR1 SGHAT, CDR2 FQDESV (reference sequence). The CDR3 DNA follows: TGTGCCAGCAGCGCAACCGGGACTAGCGCGTACAATGAGCAGTTCTTC. This codes for CASSATGTSAYNEQFF.

This chain joins TRBV4-1 and TRBJ2-1, with 12 bases lining up with TRBD2. The junction had 10 bases not matched to a gene; V was cut back by 0 bases and J by 1 base. The CDR3 is 20 residues long. Germline loops: CDR1 MGHRA, CDR2 YSYEKL. Written as DNA, the CDR3 is TGCGCCAGCAGCCAAGATCAGGTGACTAGCGGGAGCTTGTCCTACAATGAGCAGTTCTTC. Its translation is CASSQDQVTSGSLSYNEQFF.

The chain couples TRBV11-2 to TRBJ1-2; D is ambiguous. V was pared by 2 bases and J by 6 bases, with 13 bases between. This CDR3 is built from 14 residues. In germline, CDR1 is SGHAT, CDR2 FQNNGV. CDR3 sequence reads: CASSLQEIRNGYTF. CDR3 nucleotides: TGTGCCAGCAGCTTACAGGAAATAAGGAATGGCTACACCTTC.

This clone has only one observation. The rearrangement uses TRBV9 and TRBJ2-4, with 10 bases aligning to TRBD1. Unmatched junction bases numbered 4, after V lost 1 base and J lost 6 bases. This CDR3 is 15 amino acids long. Germline V gene data show CDR1 as SGDLS and CDR2 as YYNGEE. The CDR3 sequence is CASSVIGDRGNIQYF. The CDR3 coding sequence is TGTGCCAGCAGCGTAATAGGGGACAGGGGAAACATTCAGTACTTC.

This clone was seen just once. The chain joins TRBV9 to TRBJ2-5, with D possibly TRBD2 on 6 matching bases. Trimming shortened V by 4 bases and J by 2 bases, and 15 bases separated the two germline ends. The CDR3 is 15 amino acids. Per germline, CDR1 SGDLS and CDR2 YYNGEE. CDR3 nucleotides: TGTGCCAGCAGCCCCCGCGCGGGGTCACAAGAGACCCAGTACTTC. It yields the protein CASSPRAGSQETQYF. The full variable domain, completed using reference TRBV9 and TRBJ2-5, is DSGVTQTPKHLITATGQRVTLRCSPRSGDLSVYWYQQSLDQGLQFLIQYYNGEERAKGNILERFSAQQFPDLHSELNLSSLELGDSALYFCASSPRAGSQETQYFGPGTRLLVL.

CDR3 loop: CASRGAEDHFGNTIYF. CDR3 bases: TGCGCCAGCAGAGGGGCAGAAGACCATTTTGGAAACACCATATATTTT. The V gene is TRBV5-1, the J gene TRBJ1-3, with D possibly matching TRBD1 (5 bases). Germline V lookup: CDR1 SGHRS, CDR2 YFSETQ. The CDR3 has 16 residues. The germline V and J ends were trimmed by 5 bases and 3 bases, with 18 bases remaining between them. The full variable domain, completed using reference TRBV5-1 and TRBJ1-3, is KAGVTQTPRYLIKTRGQQVTLSCSPISGHRSVSWYQQTPGQGLQFLFEYFSETQRNKGNFPGRFSGRQFSNSRSEMNVSTLELGDSALYLCASRGAEDHFGNTIYFGEGSWLTVV.

This rearrangement joins TRBV4-1 to TRBJ1-2; TRBD1 matches at 9 bases. This CDR3 is 17 amino acids long. Germline V lookup: CDR1 MGHRA, CDR2 YSYEKL. The V and J ends lost 2 bases and 6 bases, in that order; junction bases with no gene match: 13. The CDR3 DNA reads TGCGCCAGCAGCCAACCAGTGCTGGGGACAGGGTGGGATGGCTACACCTTC. This encodes CASSQPVLGTGWDGYTF.

This clone was observed a few times. The chain carries TRBV6-4 and TRBJ2-1, with 11 positions matching TRBD2. J gave up 9 bases and V 3 bases, and 7 bases lay outside the gene matches. The CDR3 covers 15 residues. From germline, CDR1 is MRHNA and CDR2 SNTAGT. The CDR3 is CASSEVAGGSGEQFF. CDR3 nucleotide sequence: TGTGCCAGCAGTGAAGTAGCGGGGGGGAGTGGTGAGCAGTTCTTC.

This chain joins TRBV7-9 and TRBJ1-4; no clear D. Germline V gives CDR1 SEHNR, CDR2 FQNEAQ (reference sequence). The CDR3 is made up of 15 amino acids. Trimming cost V 1 base and J 4 bases, with 10 bases left between them. The DNA for the CDR3 is TGTGCCAGCAGCTTAGAAGACACTTATAATGAAAAACTGTTTTTT. It codes for CASSLEDTYNEKLFF.

This clone has a single count. The chain employs TRBV4-1 and TRBJ2-1; D perhaps matches TRBD2 (5 bases). The germline CDR1 and CDR2 sequences are MGHRA and YSYEKL. With 4 bases removed from V and 0 bases from J, the gap between germline ends came to 13 bases. The CDR3 has 16 amino acids. CDR3 loop: CASSLKGGLSYNEQFF. The CDR3, as DNA: TGCGCCAGCAGCCTCAAAGGAGGTCTCTCCTACAATGAGCAGTTCTTC.

The chain is built from TRBV30 and TRBJ1-5; D might be TRBD1 (5 bases). Germline V CDR1 and CDR2: GTSNPN, SVGIG (reference sequence). V was pared by 5 bases and J by 6 bases, with 14 bases between. The CDR3 loop spans 13 amino acids. DNA of the CDR3: TGTGCCTGGGACCAGGGTGGTGTTCAGCCCCAGCATTTT. Its translation: CAWDQGGVQPQHF. Full variable domain (remainder filled in from reference TRBV30 and TRBJ1-5): SQTIHQWPATLVQPVGSPLSLECTVEGTSNPNLYWYRQAAGRGLQLLFYSVGIGQISSEVPQNLSASRPQDRQFILSSKKLLLSDSGFYLCAWDQGGVQPQHFGDGTRLSIL.

This clone was seen a handful of times. The chain has TRBV6-5 and TRBJ1-2, with TRBD1 matching 7 bases. The CDR3 totals 12 residues. Germline CDR1 is MNHEY and CDR2 is SVGAGI. After removal of 6 bases from V and 4 bases from J, the junction contained 2 bases not matched to a gene. The CDR3 DNA is TGTGCCAGCAGACAGGGGAGCTATGGCTACACCTTC. Amino acid sequence: CASRQGSYGYTF.

V and J are TRBV6-5 and TRBJ2-1, with 10 nucleotides matching TRBD2. V lost 0 bases to trimming and J lost 9 bases; unmatched junction nucleotides: 8. This CDR3 is 16 amino acids long. Per germline, CDR1 MNHEY and CDR2 SVGAGI. CDR3 protein: CASSYSRLAGVSEQFF. The CDR3 nucleotides are TGTGCCAGCAGTTACTCGCGTCTAGCGGGAGTCAGTGAGCAGTTCTTC.

V gene TRBV4-2 combines with J gene TRBJ2-4; 7 bases fit TRBD2. V was clipped by 3 bases and J by 3 bases; unmatched bases: 11. Germline V CDR1 and CDR2: LGHNA, YNFKEQ. The CDR3 is made up of 17 amino acids. CDR3 coding DNA: TGTGCCAGCAGCCATGGGGCGGGGGAAGCGGGCAAAAACATTCAGTACTTC. Amino acid sequence: CASSHGAGEAGKNIQYF.

This sequence joins TRBV4-1 and TRBJ1-1; D perhaps matches TRBD1 (5 bases). CDR3 length equals 11 residues. The V end was cut by 6 bases, the J end by 8 bases, with 10 bases between. From germline, CDR1 is MGHRA and CDR2 YSYEKL. DNA for the CDR3: TGCGCCAGCAGAATGCACAGGGAAGCTTTCTTT. Translating it yields CASRMHREAFF.